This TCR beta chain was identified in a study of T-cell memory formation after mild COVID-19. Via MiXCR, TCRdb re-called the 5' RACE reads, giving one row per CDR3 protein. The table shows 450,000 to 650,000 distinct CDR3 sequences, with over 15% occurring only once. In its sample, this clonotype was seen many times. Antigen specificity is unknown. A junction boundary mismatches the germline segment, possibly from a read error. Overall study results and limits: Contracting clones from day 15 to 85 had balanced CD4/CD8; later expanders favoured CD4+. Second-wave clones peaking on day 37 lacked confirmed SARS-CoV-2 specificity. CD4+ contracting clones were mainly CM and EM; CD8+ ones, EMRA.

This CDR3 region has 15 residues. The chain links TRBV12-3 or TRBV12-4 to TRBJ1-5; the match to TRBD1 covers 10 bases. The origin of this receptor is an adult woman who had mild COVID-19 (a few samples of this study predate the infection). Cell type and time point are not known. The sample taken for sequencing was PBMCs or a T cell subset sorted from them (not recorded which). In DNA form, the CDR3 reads TGCGCCAGCAGCTTGACAGGGGGCGGCAATCAGCCCCAGCATTTT. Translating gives CASSLTGGGNQPQHF.